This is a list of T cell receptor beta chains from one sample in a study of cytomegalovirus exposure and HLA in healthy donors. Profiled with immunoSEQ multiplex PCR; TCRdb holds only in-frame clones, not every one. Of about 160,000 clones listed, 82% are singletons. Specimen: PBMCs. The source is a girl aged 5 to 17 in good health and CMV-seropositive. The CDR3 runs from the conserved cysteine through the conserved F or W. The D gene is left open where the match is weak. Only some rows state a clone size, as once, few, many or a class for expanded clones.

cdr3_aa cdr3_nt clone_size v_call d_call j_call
CASWVAGRWENEQFF TGTGCCAGCTGGGTTGCGGGGCGGTGGGAGAATGAGCAGTTCTTC . TRBV5-4 . TRBJ2-1
CASSVGALPNQPQHF TGTGCCAGCAGCGTAGGGGCCCTTCCCAATCAGCCCCAGCATTTT . TRBV9 . TRBJ1-5
CASSLISNEQFF TGTGCCAGCAGCTTAATCAGCAATGAGCAGTTCTTC . TRBV7-8 . TRBJ2-1
CASSEYREGEQYF TGTGCCAGCAGCGAATACAGGGAAGGCGAGCAGTACTTC . TRBV7-2 . TRBJ2-7
CASRAASGSYEQYF TGTGCCAGCAGGGCTGCTAGCGGCTCCTACGAGCAGTACTTC . TRBV28 TRBD2 TRBJ2-7
CSVVADPSYEQYF TGCAGCGTCGTAGCGGATCCCTCCTACGAGCAGTACTTC . TRBV29-1 . TRBJ2-7
CASSPKAPGHFMNTEAFF TGTGCCAGCAGCCCCAAGGCGCCGGGACACTTCATGAACACTGAAGCTTTCTTT . TRBV7-2 . TRBJ1-1
CASSARTGREETQYF TGTGCCAGCAGTGCGCGGACAGGGCGGGAAGAGACCCAGTACTTC . TRBV6-1 TRBD1 TRBJ2-5
CASSEKGLATGELFF TGTGCCAGCAGTGAAAAAGGACTAGCAACCGGGGAGCTGTTTTTT . TRBV2 TRBD2 TRBJ2-2
CASSEGRSSGANVLTF TGTGCCAGCAGTGAAGGCAGAAGCTCTGGGGCCAACGTCCTGACTTTC . TRBV2 . TRBJ2-6
CASSQRGGLANTDTQYF TGCGCCAGCAGCCAAAGGGGGGGACTAGCCAACACAGATACGCAGTATTTT . TRBV4-1 TRBD2 TRBJ2-3
CASSRDFTDTQYF TGCGCCAGCAGCCGGGACTTCACAGATACGCAGTATTTT . TRBV5-1 . TRBJ2-3
CASSESFMNTEAFF TGCGCCAGCAGTGAGTCGTTCATGAACACTGAAGCTTTCTTT few TRBV10-2 . TRBJ1-1
CASSSRGDIYEQYF TGTGCCAGCAGTTCCCGGGGGGACATTTACGAGCAGTACTTC . TRBV6-5 . TRBJ2-7
CASSRATGTSYGYTF TGTGCCAGCAGCCGAGCCACCGGGACAAGCTATGGCTACACCTTC . TRBV14 . TRBJ1-2
CASSSTGSAGEQYF TGTGCCAGCAGCTCGACAGGGTCGGCTGGCGAGCAGTACTTC . TRBV5-4 TRBD1 TRBJ2-7
CASSPERRDTEAFF TGTGCCAGTAGCCCAGAGAGGAGGGACACTGAAGCTTTCTTT . TRBV19 . TRBJ1-1
CASSSPTGREQYF TGCGCCAGCAGCTCCCCCACAGGGCGTGAGCAGTACTTC . TRBV5-1 . TRBJ2-7
CASSSSRGTGLGYTF TGTGCCAGCAGCTCTAGTCGGGGGACAGGGCTCGGCTACACCTTC . TRBV7-9 TRBD1 TRBJ1-2
CASADGDEQYF TGTGCCAGCGCCGACGGGGACGAGCAGTACTTC . TRBV6-5 . TRBJ2-7
CASSLSDRVMWGANVLTF TGTGCCAGCAGCTTAAGTGACAGGGTGATGTGGGGGGCCAACGTCCTGACTTTC few TRBV7-9 TRBD1 TRBJ2-6
CASSLRREASDEQFF TGTGCCAGCAGTTTGAGGCGGGAGGCAAGCGATGAGCAGTTCTTC . TRBV28 TRBD2 TRBJ2-1
CASSFLGLAGNEQFF TGTGCCAGTAGTTTCCTTGGACTAGCCGGCAATGAGCAGTTCTTC . TRBV19 TRBD2 TRBJ2-1
CASSLAGGDQPQHF TGTGCCAGCAGCTTGGCCGGGGGGGATCAGCCCCAGCATTTT once TRBV5-6 . TRBJ1-5
CASGTTEGTEAFF TGTGCCAGCGGCACTACAGAGGGCACTGAAGCTTTCTTT few TRBV11-2 . TRBJ1-1
CASSYSTRQGVYGYTF TGTGCCAGCAGTTACTCCACGAGACAGGGGGTTTATGGCTACACCTTC . TRBV6-5 TRBD1 TRBJ1-2
CASSFLPQSANYGYTF TGTGCCAGCAGCTTCCTTCCCCAGTCAGCTAACTATGGCTACACCTTC . TRBV7-8 . TRBJ1-2
CASRRQQETQYF TGTGCCAGCCGTCGCCAGCAAGAGACCCAGTACTTC few TRBV7-9 . TRBJ2-5
CAWSSGLAGDTQYF TGTGCCTGGAGTTCCGGACTAGCGGGAGATACGCAGTATTTT . TRBV30 TRBD2 TRBJ2-3